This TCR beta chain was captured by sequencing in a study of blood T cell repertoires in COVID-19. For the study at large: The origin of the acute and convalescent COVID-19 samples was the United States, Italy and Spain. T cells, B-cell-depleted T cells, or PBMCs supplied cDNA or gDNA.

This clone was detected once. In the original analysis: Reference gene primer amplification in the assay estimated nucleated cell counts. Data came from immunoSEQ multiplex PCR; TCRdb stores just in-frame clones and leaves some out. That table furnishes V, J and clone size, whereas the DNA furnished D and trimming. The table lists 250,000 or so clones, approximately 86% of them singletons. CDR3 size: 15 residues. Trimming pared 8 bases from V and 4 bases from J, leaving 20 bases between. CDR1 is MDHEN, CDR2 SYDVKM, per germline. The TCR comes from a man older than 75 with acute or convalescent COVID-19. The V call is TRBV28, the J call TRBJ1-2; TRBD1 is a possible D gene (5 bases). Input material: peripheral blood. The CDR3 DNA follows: TGTGCCAGCGGATTTCGCGGGGGTGGTGGCTATGGCTACACCTTC. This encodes CASGFRGGGGYGYTF.